The present TCR beta chain was sequenced within a study of blood T cell repertoires in COVID-19. Study-wide background: The United States, Italy and Spain were the sources of the acute and convalescent COVID-19 samples. T cells, B-cell-depleted T cells, or PBMCs supplied cDNA or gDNA.

The cohort comprised adults aged about 18 to 100 years residing in about two dozen US areas. Libraries were prepared by immunoSEQ multiplex PCR; TCRdb keeps only in-frame clonotypes and omits some of them. The sample lists over 200,000 clones, 84% seen once, with 5.5% to 7.5% in the top ten. This CDR3 contains 11 residues. Germline V CDR1 and CDR2: MGHDK, SYGVNS. V was shortened by 10 bases and J by 4 bases, with 9 bases between the two germline ends. The receptor was isolated from a woman aged 40 to 50 who had recovered from COVID-19. The chain uses TRBV25-1 and TRBJ2-3; D call uncertain. Sequencing was carried out using PBMCs or T cells enriched from blood (not recorded which). The CDR3 DNA follows: TGTGCCATTTCAACATCAGATACGCAGTATTTT. Its protein is CAISTSDTQYF.